These 32 T cell receptor beta chains were all obtained from the same sample, sequenced in a study of T-cell reconstitution after alpha-beta-depleted transplantation in children. Library preparation (for TCRbeta) was performed with unique molecular identifiers. In TCRdb, the PCR reads were re-called with MiXCR into one record per CDR3 protein. Of 500,000 to 650,000 distinct CDR3 sequences in the sample, roughly 10% were seen once. The material was PBMCs, mostly from graft donor cells, obtained 180 days after TCRalphabeta/CD19-depleted stem cell transplant. The receptors come from a female patient between 2 and 15 years old who had a stem cell transplant for aplastic anemia, so the T cells may come from the graft donor.

The sample holds a few counts of this clonotype. The gene calls are TRBV28 and TRBJ2-7, with D possibly TRBD1 on 5 matching bases. Germline-derived CDR1 and CDR2 are MDHEN and SYDVKM. CDR3 length equals 14 residues. V was shortened by 2 bases and J by 2 bases, with 10 bases between the two germline ends. The CDR3 spells CASSLGSGTYEQYF. The DNA for the CDR3 is TGTGCCAGCAGTTTAGGGTCAGGGACCTACGAGCAGTACTTC. Full variable domain (outside the CDR3, taken from reference TRBV28 and TRBJ2-7): DVKVTQSSRYLVKRTGEKVFLECVQDMDHENMFWYRQDPGLGLRLIYFSYDVKMKEKGDIPEGYSVSREKKERFSLILESASTNQTSMYLCASSLGSGTYEQYFGPGTRLTVT.

The J gene is TRBJ1-3, the V gene TRBV28, with D unclear. With 1 base removed from V and 0 bases from J, the gap between germline ends came to 10 bases. The germline V gene has CDR1 MDHEN and CDR2 SYDVKM. The CDR3 loop spans 16 amino acids. CDR3 bases: TGTGCCAGCAGTTTATCTCTCCTTTACTCTGGAAACACCATATATTTT. It specifies CASSLSLLYSGNTIYF.

The CDR3 nucleotides are TGTGCCAGCAGCTTATTTTGGTACGGGGATAACAATGAGCAGTTCTTC. Translating it yields CASSLFWYGDNNEQFF. The chain uses TRBV7-8 and TRBJ2-1, with a weak D call TRBD2 (5 bases). The CDR3 is 16 residues long. V gave up 2 bases and J gave up 5 bases, with 16 bases separating them. In germline, CDR1 is SGHVS, CDR2 FQNEAQ.

This clonotype was counted only a few times. The chain uses TRBV7-9 and TRBJ2-7, with D unclear. This CDR3 contains 14 residues. V was pared by 4 bases and J by 3 bases, with 13 bases between. The germline V gene has CDR1 SEHNR and CDR2 FQNEAQ (reference sequence). CDR3 DNA: TGTGCCAGCAGCTCCGAATGGGTGGACTACGAGCAGTACTTC. Translating it yields CASSSEWVDYEQYF.

This rearrangement joins TRBV4-3 to TRBJ2-2, with 10 bases that match TRBD2. V lost 0 bases and J lost 7; bases outside the gene matches: 5. There are 16 residues in the CDR3. In germline, CDR1 is LGHNA, CDR2 YSLEER. CDR3 nucleotides: TGCGCCAGCAGCCAAGATTGGGCTAGCGGGAGCGGGGAGCTGTTTTTT. Translation: CASSQDWASGSGELFF.

The chain uses TRBV29-1 and TRBJ1-1; D unclear. Looked up from germline, CDR1 is SQVTM and CDR2 is ANQGSEA. There are 13 residues in the CDR3. Deletions cut 6 bases from V and 6 bases from J, with 17 bases between. The CDR3 is CSVVVGGSAEAFF. The CDR3, as DNA: TGCAGCGTCGTAGTAGGAGGGTCGGCTGAAGCTTTCTTT.

This clonotype was detected only a few times. The V gene is TRBV28, the J gene TRBJ1-6; the D gene is possibly TRBD1 (6 bases). Deletions cut 6 bases from V and 5 bases from J, with 17 bases between. The CDR3 contains 16 residues. Germline lookup yields CDR1 MDHEN and CDR2 SYDVKM. This CDR3 reads CASSLRSTGNNSPLHF. The CDR3 DNA reads TGTGCCAGCAGCCTAAGGAGTACAGGGAATAATTCACCCCTCCACTTT.

This clonotype has only a few counts. The chain carries TRBV10-3 and TRBJ2-5, with a possible D match to TRBD2 (5 bases). Germline CDR1 is ENHRY and CDR2 is SYGVKD. V was shortened by 3 bases and J by 3 bases, with 8 bases between the two germline ends. This CDR3 contains 13 residues. CDR3 coding DNA: TGTGCCATCAGTGACGGGGAAGAAGAGACCCAGTACTTC. Translation: CAISDGEEETQYF.

This clonotype was seen a handful of times. The V call is TRBV12-3 or TRBV12-4, the J call TRBJ2-5; the D is unclear. Trimming left V 5 bases short and J 2 bases short, with 18 bases between. This CDR3 has 16 amino acids. The CDR3 DNA reads TGTGCCAGCAGTCCATCCCGGCAAATGAGTCAAGAGACCCAGTACTTC. It is translated as CASSPSRQMSQETQYF.

J is TRBJ2-7 and V is TRBV12-3 or TRBV12-4; 7 bases are shared with TRBD1. The V gene end was trimmed by 5 bases and the J gene end by 3 bases; junction bases not matched to a gene: 22. The CDR3 extends over 19 amino acids. The CDR3 sequence: CASSPLRGSGTAENYEQYV. The DNA of the CDR3 is TGTGCCAGCAGTCCACTCAGGGGGTCCGGGACAGCCGAAAACTACGAGCAGTACGTC.

This clonotype has only a few counts. This sequence joins TRBV6-2 or TRBV6-3 and TRBJ2-7; possible D gene TRBD1, 6 bases. Germline CDR1 MNHEY, CDR2 SVGEGT. Trimming removed 6 bases at V and 6 bases at J, with 21 bases between. This CDR3 contains 15 residues. In DNA form, the CDR3 reads TGTGCCAGCAGGAAAGGGGGAAGCCCGGCCTTCGAGCAGTACGTC. It yields the protein CASRKGGSPAFEQYV.

The J gene is TRBJ2-3, the V gene TRBV6-5; maybe TRBD1 (5 bases). The V end was cut by 4 bases, the J end by 4 bases, with 12 bases between. The CDR3 has 14 amino acids. CDR1 and CDR2 (germline): MNHEY, SVGAGI. For the CDR3, the DNA is TGTGCCAGCAGTTGGCCAGGGCACGCAGATACGCAGTATTTT. Translation: CASSWPGHADTQYF.

Here the CDR3 reads CASSRRGVPGQPQHF. CDR3 nucleotides: TGTGCCAGCAGTCGCCGCGGGGTCCCGGGTCAGCCCCAGCATTTT. This chain uses TRBV6-2 or TRBV6-3 with TRBJ1-5; no clear D gene. The CDR3 has 15 amino acids. V was pared by 5 bases and J by 6 bases, with 17 bases between. Germline values: CDR1 MNHEY, CDR2 SVGEGT.

This sequence joins TRBV19 and TRBJ2-5; TRBD1 matches at 7 bases. Germline CDR1 LNHDA, CDR2 SQIVND (reference sequence). J was trimmed by 1 base and V by 5 bases; bases with no gene match: 7. The CDR3 is 15 residues long. The CDR3 DNA sequence: TGTGCCAGTAGTGGCGACAGGGTTGGCCAAGAGACCCAGTACTTC. Its protein product is CASSGDRVGQETQYF.

This clonotype was counted between two and nine times. The chain is built from TRBV5-1 and TRBJ2-1; 14 nucleotides match TRBD2. This CDR3 contains 16 residues. Trimming at V came to 2 bases and at J to 6 bases, leaving 4 bases not matched to a gene. The germline CDR1 and CDR2 sequences are SGHRS and YFSETQ. CDR3 region: CASSFPGLAGANEQFF. The DNA for the CDR3 is TGCGCCAGCAGCTTTCCGGGACTAGCGGGAGCCAATGAGCAGTTCTTC. Full variable domain (outside the CDR3, taken from reference TRBV5-1 and TRBJ2-1): KAGVTQTPRYLIKTRGQQVTLSCSPISGHRSVSWYQQTPGQGLQFLFEYFSETQRNKGNFPGRFSGRQFSNSRSEMNVSTLELGDSALYLCASSFPGLAGANEQFFGPGTRLTVL.

A few counts support this clonotype. V gene TRBV6-1 combines with J gene TRBJ1-5, with 7 bases aligning to TRBD1. V was pared by 6 bases and J by 5 bases, with 7 bases of the junction left unmatched. CDR3 size: 14 residues. Germline V gene lookup returns CDR1 MNHNS and CDR2 SASEGT. The chain's CDR3 is CASRPDRADQPQHF. DNA of the CDR3: TGTGCCAGCAGACCCGACAGGGCGGATCAGCCCCAGCATTTT.

The genes are TRBV20-1 and TRBJ2-1, with 12 bases identical to TRBD2. There are 14 residues in the CDR3. CDR1 DFQATT and CDR2 SNEGSKA come from the germline V gene (reference sequence). The J segment lost 7 bases and the V segment lost 5 bases, leaving 6 bases of the junction unmatched. CDR3 sequence: CSAFLAGGTNEQFF. The CDR3 nucleotides read TGCAGTGCTTTCCTAGCGGGAGGGACGAATGAGCAGTTCTTC.

The rearrangement joins TRBV20-1 to TRBJ2-1; D might be TRBD2 (5 bases). The germline V gene encodes CDR1 DFQATT and CDR2 SNEGSKA (reference sequence). V was pared by 1 base and J by 7 bases, with 14 bases between. The CDR3 consists of 14 residues. The CDR3 loop reads CSARAAVGVNEQFF. In DNA form, the CDR3 reads TGCAGTGCTAGAGCGGCCGTGGGAGTAAATGAGCAGTTCTTC.

In this sample, this clonotype turned up a few times. The rearrangement joins TRBV2 to TRBJ2-7, with 8 bases that match TRBD1. The CDR3 sequence is 13 residues long. The V gene's germline CDR1 is SNHLY and CDR2 FYNNEI. The trim removed 3 bases at V and 4 bases at J, leaving 2 bases unmatched. The CDR3 DNA follows: TGTGCCAGCAGTGACCAGGGGGCATACGAGCAGTACTTC. Its protein product is CASSDQGAYEQYF.

This clonotype was found a few times. The chain carries TRBV4-3 and TRBJ2-1; TRBD1 or TRBD2 may be the D gene (5 bases each). From germline, CDR1 is LGHNA and CDR2 YSLEER. The V end lost 4 bases, the J end lost 5 bases, and 15 bases lay between the germline ends. The CDR3 is 15 amino acids. In DNA form, the CDR3 reads TGCGCCAGCAGCCCTTGGGGGAGTGGACACAATGAGCAGTTCTTC. Protein product: CASSPWGSGHNEQFF.

The chain recombines TRBV20-1 with TRBJ2-5; 9 bases align to TRBD2. Germline lookup yields CDR1 DFQATT and CDR2 SNEGSKA (reference sequence). This CDR3 is 16 amino acids long. V shed 1 base and J 1 base; nucleotides not matched to a gene: 7. CDR3 coding DNA: TGCAGTGCTAGAGGAACCCTAGCGGGAATCCAAGAGACCCAGTACTTC. Translation: CSARGTLAGIQETQYF.

J is TRBJ2-7 and V is TRBV12-3 or TRBV12-4, with 7 bases aligning to TRBD1. Trimming at V came to 6 bases and at J to 6 bases, leaving 5 bases not matched to a gene. The CDR3 consists of 12 residues. The CDR3 DNA reads TGTGCCAGCAGCTGGGGACAGTTCGAGCAGTACTTC. Protein: CASSWGQFEQYF.

This clonotype showed up many times. The chain couples TRBV2 to TRBJ2-1; no definite D call. Germline CDR1 SNHLY, CDR2 FYNNEI. V lost 3 bases, J lost 9 bases, and 15 bases lay in between. The CDR3 is 14 amino acids. CDR3 amino acids: CASSESPKMGEQFF. CDR3 in DNA: TGTGCCAGCAGTGAGAGCCCGAAAATGGGTGAGCAGTTCTTC.

This clonotype appeared a few times. This rearrangement joins TRBV29-1 to TRBJ1-2, with D unclear. CDR3 size: 12 residues. Per the germline V gene, CDR1 is SQVTM and CDR2 is ANQGSEA. The ends were cut back, 4 bases at V and 1 base at J, with 7 bases in the middle. The CDR3 nucleotides are TGCAGCGTTGGGCAGTTTAACTATGGCTACACCTTC. It yields the protein CSVGQFNYGYTF.

The V call is TRBV29-1, the J call TRBJ2-7; TRBD1 aligns across 7 bases. The trim removed 4 bases at V and 3 bases at J, leaving 6 bases unmatched. The CDR3 runs 13 residues. Per the germline V gene, CDR1 is SQVTM and CDR2 is ANQGSEA. This CDR3 is CSVAGTADYEQYF. The CDR3 nucleotides are TGCAGCGTTGCCGGGACAGCAGACTACGAGCAGTACTTC.

This clonotype occurred a few times. The V and J genes are TRBV6-2 or TRBV6-3 and TRBJ2-7, with 11 bases that match TRBD2. With 6 bases clipped from V and 3 bases from J, the junction kept 10 bases outside the gene matches. Germline CDR1 and CDR2: MNHEY and SVGEGT. The CDR3 is 16 amino acids. The CDR3 DNA reads as TGTGCCAGCAGCCCATTAGCGGGAGGGCCCAGCTACGAGCAGTACGTC. Translation: CASSPLAGGPSYEQYV.

The chain joins TRBV18 to TRBJ1-3; D uncertain. Germline V gene data show CDR1 as KGHSH and CDR2 as LQKENI. This CDR3 spans 17 amino acids. V was cut by 1 base and J by 2 bases, with 15 bases left in between. CDR3 sequence reads: CASSPLEGSSPGNTIYF. CDR3 nucleotide sequence: TGTGCCAGCTCACCACTAGAAGGCAGTTCGCCTGGAAACACCATATATTTT.

The chain uses TRBV28 and TRBJ2-3; TRBD1 matches at 9 bases. Germline V lookup: CDR1 MDHEN, CDR2 SYDVKM. J lost 5 bases, V lost 1 base, and 7 bases had no gene match. The CDR3 covers 16 residues. DNA of the CDR3: TGTGCCAGCAGTTTATTGTCAGGACAGGGGAGAGATACGCAGTATTTT. Protein sequence: CASSLLSGQGRDTQYF. The full variable domain, in which reference TRBV28 and TRBJ2-3 provide the parts outside the CDR3, is DVKVTQSSRYLVKRTGEKVFLECVQDMDHENMFWYRQDPGLGLRLIYFSYDVKMKEKGDIPEGYSVSREKKERFSLILESASTNQTSMYLCASSLLSGQGRDTQYFGPGTRLTVL.

V and J are TRBV20-1 and TRBJ2-1; D call uncertain. CDR1 is DFQATT and CDR2 is SNEGSKA in the germline V gene (reference sequence). The V end was cut by 4 bases, the J end by 9 bases, with 19 bases between. This CDR3 contains 14 residues. The CDR3 bases are TGCAGTGCTATGACTGGCGTAGAGGCCCGTGAGCAGTTCTTC. This translates into CSAMTGVEAREQFF.

The genes are TRBV15 and TRBJ2-1; D not resolved. Germline lookup yields CDR1 LNHNV and CDR2 YYDKDF (reference sequence). The CDR3 is 15 amino acids. Between the trimmed V and J ends, which lost 4 bases and 3 bases, there was a span of 13 bases. CDR3 sequence: CATSNPRRSYNEQFF. The CDR3 region has the DNA TGTGCCACCAGCAATCCCCGGCGCAGCTACAATGAGCAGTTCTTC.

This clonotype was counted between two and nine times. The chain combines TRBV20-1 with TRBJ1-1; D may be TRBD1 (5 bases). Germline values: CDR1 DFQATT, CDR2 SNEGSKA (reference sequence). This CDR3 is 13 amino acids long. V shed 8 bases and J shed 0 bases, with 13 bases lying between them. The CDR3 DNA is TGCAGTCCACAGAGGGGCTTGAACACTGAAGCTTTCTTT. Its protein product is CSPQRGLNTEAFF.

Only a few counts were recorded for this clonotype. This chain uses TRBV3-1 with TRBJ2-1, with TRBD2 identical over 7 bases. Germline trimming cut 1 base from V and 4 bases from J; bases unmatched to any gene: 16. The germline V gene has CDR1 LGHDT and CDR2 YNNKEL (reference sequence). The length of the CDR3 is 19 residues. In DNA, the CDR3 is TGTGCCAGCAGCCAAGTCGCGGGGGAGCGGGCCTACCCTTACAATGAGCAGTTCTTC. Its protein product is CASSQVAGERAYPYNEQFF.